This TCR beta chain came from a study of CD8+ T cells in alopecia areata. Study summary: Spontaneously alopecic C3H/HeJ graft donors, about 6-12 months old, gave skin to approximately 6-10-week-old female C3H/HeJ mice. Study-wide results and caveats: Researchers reported that TCR sharing among patients proved less clear than in mice, possibly HLA-linked.

As the sequencing template, cDNA was produced by extracting RNA and reverse transcribing it. Profiled with immunoSEQ multiplex PCR; TCRdb holds only in-frame clones, not every one. The sample shows approximately 280,000 clones, none of them appearing just once. CD4, CD8alpha, NKG2D, NKG2ACE and other markers were used to sort pooled cutaneous lymph node cells. This clone has only a few counts. Its antigen remains unidentified. Gene and germline names: mouse. The read stops 4 residues short of the end of the CDR3; the missing end is completed from the germline J gene. This CDR3 spans 14 amino acids. Germline CDR1 reads NSQYPW; CDR2 reads LRSPGD (reference sequence).

This chain connects TRBV1 to TRBJ2-1; 11 bases map to TRBD2. The specimen was CD4+ T cells sorted from a lymph node. The sequence was obtained from a C3H/HeJ mouse with alopecia areata. For this strain, the MHC haplotype corresponds to H2-k. CDR3 sequence reads: CTCSAELGGPEQFF. The sequenced part of the CDR3 DNA is TGCACCTGCAGTGCAGAACTGGGGGGGCCT. The whole variable domain, filled in from reference TRBV1 and TRBJ2-1, reads VTLLEQNPRWRLVPRGQAVNLRCILKNSQYPWMSWYQQDLQKQLQWLFTLRSPGDKEVKSLPGADYLATRVTDTELRLQVANMSQGRTLYCTCSAELGGPEQFFGPGTRLTVL.